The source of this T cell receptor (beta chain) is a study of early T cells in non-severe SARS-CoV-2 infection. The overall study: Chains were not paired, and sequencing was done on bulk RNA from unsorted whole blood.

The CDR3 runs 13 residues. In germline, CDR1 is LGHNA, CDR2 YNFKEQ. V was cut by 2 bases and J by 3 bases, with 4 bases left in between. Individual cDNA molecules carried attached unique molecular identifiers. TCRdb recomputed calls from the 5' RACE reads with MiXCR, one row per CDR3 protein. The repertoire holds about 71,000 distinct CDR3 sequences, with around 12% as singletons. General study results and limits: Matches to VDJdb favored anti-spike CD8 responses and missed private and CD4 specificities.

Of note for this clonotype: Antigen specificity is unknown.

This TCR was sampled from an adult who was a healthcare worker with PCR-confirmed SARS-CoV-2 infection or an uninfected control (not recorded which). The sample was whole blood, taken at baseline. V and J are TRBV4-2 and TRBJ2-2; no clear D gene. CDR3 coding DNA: TGTGCCAGCAGCCAACAACACACCGGGGAGCTGTTTTTT. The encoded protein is CASSQQHTGELFF.